This section outlines one T cell receptor (beta chain) sequence together with its context. UMI-labeled 5' RACE produced the TCR beta libraries. Reanalyzing the 5' RACE reads, TCRdb keeps one entry per CDR3 protein, without DNA. The sample yields around 10,000 distinct CDR3 sequences, of which the top ten take up 15%. This sample is drawn from a study of human CD8 memory T cell subsets. Stem-like memory CD8+ T cell (TSTEM) populations were CCR7+ PD-1- TIGIT-. From duplicate vials of around 140,000 sorted CD8+ T cells per subset, RNA was isolated. In germline, CDR1 is MNHEY, CDR2 SMNVEV (reference sequence). The length of the CDR3 is 14 residues.

The sequenced material came from CD8+ stem-like memory T cells (TSCM and TCM) sorted from PBMCs. Subset denoted: stem-like memory CD8 T cells (TSTEM), CCR7+ PD-1- TIGIT-. The chain combines TRBV27 with TRBJ2-3; as DNA is missing, the TRBD2 call by TCRdb cannot be tested. The receptor was derived from a human donor in good health. The CDR3 sequence is CASSQLAGADTQYF.